The clone carrying this T cell receptor beta chain came up once. Its matching antigen is unknown. The data were taken from a study of shared clonotypes between healthy human individuals. General study results and limits: A limitation of the genetic and exposure-history diversity represented arose from few donors.

Sequencing was at deep level. Measured with immunoSEQ multiplex PCR; TCRdb has only the in-frame clones, and not every one. The sample lists some 530,000 clones, 65% to 85% occurring once. The specimen sequenced was PBMCs. The TCR originated in a woman aged 40-49 years in good health. Some clones in this sample may be carry-over from other donors' samples.

The CDR3 DNA reads as TGTGCCAGCAGCTTGAGGGACGGATATAGTGGCTACACCTTC. It specifies CASSLRDGYSGYTF. The V gene is TRBV5-4, the J gene TRBJ1-2, with D possibly matching TRBD1 (5 bases). CDR1 SGHNT and CDR2 YYREEE come from the germline V gene (reference sequence). The CDR3 extends over 14 amino acids. Trimming took 1 base from V and 7 from J, leaving 14 bases between them.